A selection of T cell receptor beta chains follows, all from one sample in a study of T cells after yellow fever vaccination. Using its own MiXCR run on the 5' RACE reads, TCRdb lists one record per CDR3 protein. Of around 320,000 distinct CDR3 sequences in the sample, around 10% were seen once. The sample was CD4+ T cells sorted from PBMCs, taken 45 days after the yellow fever booster vaccination. The receptors originated from a man aged 18 to 35 who received the YFV17D yellow fever vaccine. Both conserved end residues are part of each CDR3. A D gene is named only where the DNA matches it firmly. Size is omitted from some rows. Given values are once, few, many or a class for expanded clones.

size: few
J: TRBJ2-2
D: -
V: TRBV7-3
CDR3: CASSPTRGAGELFF
DNA: TGTGCCAGCAGCCCCACTAGGGGCGCCGGGGAGCTGTTTTTT

size: few
J: TRBJ2-5
D: TRBD2
V: TRBV20-1
CDR3: CSALTSGGPGETQYF
DNA: TGCAGTGCTCTCACCTCGGGGGGGCCCGGAGAGACCCAGTACTTC

size: -
J: TRBJ2-3
D: -
V: TRBV29-1
CDR3: CSVVLELSSTDTQYF
DNA: TGCAGCGTAGTACTCGAATTATCTAGCACAGATACGCAGTATTTT

size: medium-sized
J: TRBJ2-3
D: TRBD1
V: TRBV4-1
CDR3: CASSQEGQATDTQYF
DNA: TGCGCCAGCAGCCAAGAGGGACAGGCTACAGATACGCAGTATTTT

size: -
J: TRBJ2-1
D: -
V: TRBV7-9
CDR3: CASSFSRDVSYNEQFF
DNA: TGTGCCAGCAGCTTCTCCCGGGACGTCTCCTACAATGAGCAGTTCTTC

size: many
J: TRBJ2-3
D: -
V: TRBV18
CDR3: CASSPPVTDTQYF
DNA: TGTGCCAGCAGTCCCCCGGTGACAGATACGCAGTATTTT

size: few
J: TRBJ1-1
D: -
V: TRBV29-1
CDR3: CSARQPGTEAFF
DNA: TGCAGCGCCCGCCAGCCGGGAACTGAAGCTTTCTTT

size: -
J: TRBJ2-1
D: TRBD2
V: TRBV5-1
CDR3: CASSLAGGRGYNEQFF
DNA: TGCGCCAGCAGCTTGGCCGGCGGGCGGGGGTACAATGAGCAGTTCTTC

size: -
J: TRBJ1-2
D: -
V: TRBV6-1
CDR3: CASKWGVGVGYTF
DNA: TGTGCCAGCAAATGGGGCGTCGGGGTCGGCTACACCTTC

size: -
J: TRBJ2-6
D: -
V: TRBV7-9
CDR3: CASSPRSHSGANVLTF
DNA: TGTGCCAGCAGCCCAAGATCGCACTCTGGGGCCAACGTCCTGACTTTC

size: -
J: TRBJ2-1
D: TRBD2
V: TRBV7-9
CDR3: CASSPRLAGGDKNEQFF
DNA: TGTGCCAGCAGCCCTAGACTAGCGGGGGGGGATAAGAATGAGCAGTTCTTC

size: -
J: TRBJ1-1
D: -
V: TRBV14
CDR3: CASSPRGRTEAFF
DNA: TGTGCCAGCAGCCCTAGGGGACGGACTGAAGCTTTCTTT

size: few
J: TRBJ2-5
D: -
V: TRBV5-1
CDR3: CASSFLGQTTQETQYF
DNA: TGCGCCAGCAGCTTCCTAGGACAGACTACTCAAGAGACCCAGTACTTC

size: -
J: TRBJ1-5
D: -
V: TRBV6-2/TRBV6-3
CDR3: CASSYSLNQPQHF
DNA: TGTGCCAGCAGTTACTCGTTGAATCAGCCCCAGCATTTT

size: -
J: TRBJ2-1
D: TRBD2
V: TRBV10-1
CDR3: CASSQTSGVAYNEQFF
DNA: TGCGCCAGCAGCCAGACTAGCGGGGTCGCCTACAATGAGCAGTTCTTC

size: -
J: TRBJ2-3
D: -
V: TRBV9
CDR3: CASSAPEGHTDTQYF
DNA: TGTGCCAGCAGCGCCCCCGAGGGGCACACAGATACGCAGTATTTT

size: -
J: TRBJ1-6
D: -
V: TRBV27
CDR3: CASSLTQGSYNSPLHF
DNA: TGTGCCAGCAGTTTGACCCAAGGCTCCTATAATTCACCCCTCCACTTT

size: -
J: TRBJ1-1
D: -
V: TRBV24-1
CDR3: CATSSGSLTVFF
DNA: TGTGCCACCAGTTCTGGGTCTTTGACAGTCTTCTTT

size: many
J: TRBJ2-3
D: -
V: TRBV4-2
CDR3: CASSQDGPTDTQYF
DNA: TGTGCCAGCAGCCAAGACGGCCCCACAGATACGCAGTATTTT

size: few
J: TRBJ1-1
D: -
V: TRBV20-1
CDR3: CSARRRGGNTEAFF
DNA: TGCAGTGCTAGACGACGGGGAGGGAACACTGAAGCTTTCTTT

size: -
J: TRBJ2-3
D: -
V: TRBV6-6
CDR3: CASTERPTDTQYF
DNA: TGTGCCAGCACGGAGCGGCCCACAGATACGCAGTATTTT

size: few
J: TRBJ1-3
D: -
V: TRBV12-3/TRBV12-4
CDR3: CASSLRGMSGNTIYF
DNA: TGTGCCAGCAGTTTAAGGGGGATGTCTGGAAACACCATATATTTT

size: few
J: TRBJ1-2
D: TRBD1
V: TRBV6-5
CDR3: CASSMRDREGYTF
DNA: TGTGCCAGCAGTATGCGGGACAGGGAGGGCTACACCTTC

size: few
J: TRBJ2-1
D: -
V: TRBV4-3
CDR3: CASGPDTKRSYNEQFF
DNA: TGCGCCAGCGGACCCGATACAAAACGGTCCTACAATGAGCAGTTCTTC

size: few
J: TRBJ2-2
D: -
V: TRBV5-1
CDR3: CASNRAGNTGELFF
DNA: TGCGCCAGCAACCGGGCAGGGAACACCGGGGAGCTGTTTTTT

size: -
J: TRBJ2-5
D: -
V: TRBV5-5
CDR3: CASSLQGWETQYF
DNA: TGTGCCAGCAGCTTACAGGGCTGGGAGACCCAGTACTTC

size: few
J: TRBJ1-3
D: -
V: TRBV11-3
CDR3: CASSPSYGGNTIYF
DNA: TGTGCCAGCAGCCCCTCTTATGGAGGAAACACCATATATTTT